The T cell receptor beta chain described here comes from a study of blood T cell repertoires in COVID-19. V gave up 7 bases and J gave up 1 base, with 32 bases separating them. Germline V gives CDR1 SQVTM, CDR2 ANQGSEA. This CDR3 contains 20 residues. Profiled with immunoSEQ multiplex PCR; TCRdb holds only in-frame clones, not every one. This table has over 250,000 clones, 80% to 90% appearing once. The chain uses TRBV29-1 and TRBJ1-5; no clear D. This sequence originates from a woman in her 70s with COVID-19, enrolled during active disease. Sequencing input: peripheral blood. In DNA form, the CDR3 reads TGCAGCGCCCCCGTTTGTCGGGGTGTCGTCCCTTTTATAAGCAATCAGCCCCAGCATTTT. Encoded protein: CSAPVCRGVVPFISNQPQHF.